Presented here are 2 T cell receptor beta chains from one specimen sequenced in a study of T cell repertoires in cytomegalovirus infection. Antigen specificity for these receptors is unknown. TCRdb re-called the reads through MiXCR, storing one row per CDR3 protein. The data contain a few hundred thousand distinct CDR3 sequences, 35% to 50% of them singletons. Sequenced material: cultured PBMCs, taken from culture after CMV antigen stimulation. These receptor sequences come from a human donor in good health (CMV status not recorded). Some clones in this sample may be carry-over from other donors' samples.

This clonotype was seen a few times. The chain has TRBV12-3 or TRBV12-4 and TRBJ2-3; TRBD2 agrees at 11 bases. The ends lost 4 bases at V and 4 bases at J; junction bases unmatched: 7. The CDR3 has 16 residues. The CDR3, as DNA: TGTGCCAGCAGTTCCGGATTAGCGGGAGGGCCAGATACGCAGTATTTT. It is translated as CASSSGLAGGPDTQYF.

V and J are TRBV4-1 and TRBJ2-5, with D tentatively TRBD2 (6 bases). The CDR3 contains 15 residues. Trimming took off 0 bases at V and 5 bases at J, with 13 bases between the two ends. Germline V gives CDR1 MGHRA, CDR2 YSYEKL. CDR3: CASSQEGGTRETQYF. As DNA, the CDR3 is TGCGCCAGCAGCCAAGAGGGGGGAACCCGGGAGACCCAGTACTTC.